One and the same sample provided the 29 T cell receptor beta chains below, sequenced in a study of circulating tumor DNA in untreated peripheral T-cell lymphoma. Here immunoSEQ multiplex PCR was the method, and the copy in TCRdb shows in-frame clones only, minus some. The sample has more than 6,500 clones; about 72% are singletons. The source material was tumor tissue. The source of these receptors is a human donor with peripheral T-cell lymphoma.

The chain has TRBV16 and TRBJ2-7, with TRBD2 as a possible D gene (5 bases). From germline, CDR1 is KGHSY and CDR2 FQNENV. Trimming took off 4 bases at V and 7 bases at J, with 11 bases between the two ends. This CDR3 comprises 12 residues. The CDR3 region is CASSRTPGEQYF. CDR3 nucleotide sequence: TGTGCCAGCAGCCGTACGCCGGGGGAGCAGTACTTC.

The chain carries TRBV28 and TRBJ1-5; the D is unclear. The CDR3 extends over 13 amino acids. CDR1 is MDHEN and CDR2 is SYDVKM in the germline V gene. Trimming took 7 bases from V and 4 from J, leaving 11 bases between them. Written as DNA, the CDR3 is TGTGCCAGCACCACGCTGGGGAATCAGCCCCAGCATTTT. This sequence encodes CASTTLGNQPQHF.

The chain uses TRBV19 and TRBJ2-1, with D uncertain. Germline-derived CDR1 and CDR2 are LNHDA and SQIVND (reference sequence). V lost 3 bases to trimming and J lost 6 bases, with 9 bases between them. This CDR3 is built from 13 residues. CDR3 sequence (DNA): TGTGCCAGTAGTATGCAAAGAATCAATGAGCAGTTCTTC. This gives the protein CASSMQRINEQFF.

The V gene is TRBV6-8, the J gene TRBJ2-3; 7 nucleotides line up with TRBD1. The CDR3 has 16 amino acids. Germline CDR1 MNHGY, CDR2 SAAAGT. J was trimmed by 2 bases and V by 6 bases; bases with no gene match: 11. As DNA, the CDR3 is TGTGCCAGCAGCCCAAACAGGGGTCCCCCCACAGATACGCAGTATTTT. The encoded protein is CASSPNRGPPTDTQYF.

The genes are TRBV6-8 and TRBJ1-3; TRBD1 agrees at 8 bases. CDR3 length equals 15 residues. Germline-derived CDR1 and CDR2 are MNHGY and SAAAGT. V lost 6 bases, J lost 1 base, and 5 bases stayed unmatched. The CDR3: CASSRQGQSGNTIYF. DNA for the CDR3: TGTGCCAGCAGCCGACAGGGGCAGTCTGGAAACACCATATATTTT.

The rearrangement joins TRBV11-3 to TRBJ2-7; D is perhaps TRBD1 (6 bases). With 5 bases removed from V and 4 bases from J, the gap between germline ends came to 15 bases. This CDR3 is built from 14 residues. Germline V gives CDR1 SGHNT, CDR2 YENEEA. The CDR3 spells CASSRRDILYEQYF. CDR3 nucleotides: TGTGCCAGCAGCCGCCGGGACATCCTGTACGAGCAGTACTTC.

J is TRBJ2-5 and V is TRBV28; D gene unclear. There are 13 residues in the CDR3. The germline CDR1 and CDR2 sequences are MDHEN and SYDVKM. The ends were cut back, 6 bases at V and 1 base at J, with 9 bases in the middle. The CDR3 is CASREESQETQYF. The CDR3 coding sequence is TGTGCCAGCAGAGAGGAGAGCCAAGAGACCCAGTACTTC.

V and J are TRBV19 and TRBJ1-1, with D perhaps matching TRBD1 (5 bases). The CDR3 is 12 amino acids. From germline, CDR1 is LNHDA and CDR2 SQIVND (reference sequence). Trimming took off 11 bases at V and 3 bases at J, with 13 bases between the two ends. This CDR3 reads CAVGRGDTEAFF. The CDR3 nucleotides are TGTGCCGTGGGAAGGGGAGACACTGAAGCTTTCTTT.

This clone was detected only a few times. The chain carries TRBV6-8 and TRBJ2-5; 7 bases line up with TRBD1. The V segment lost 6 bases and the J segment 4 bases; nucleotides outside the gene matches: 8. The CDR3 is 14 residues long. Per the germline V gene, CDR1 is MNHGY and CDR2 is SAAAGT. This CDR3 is CASRKTGSGETQYF. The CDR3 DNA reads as TGTGCCAGCAGAAAGACAGGGTCGGGAGAGACCCAGTACTTC.

The CDR3 loop is CASSDSGQGGNQPQHF. For the CDR3, the DNA is TGCGCCAGCAGTGATTCTGGACAGGGTGGCAATCAGCCCCAGCATTTT. This sequence joins TRBV10-2 and TRBJ1-5; 8 nucleotides match TRBD1. Germline assignment: CDR1 WSHSY and CDR2 SAAADI. J was trimmed by 2 bases and V by 3 bases; bases with no gene match: 6. This CDR3 comprises 16 residues.

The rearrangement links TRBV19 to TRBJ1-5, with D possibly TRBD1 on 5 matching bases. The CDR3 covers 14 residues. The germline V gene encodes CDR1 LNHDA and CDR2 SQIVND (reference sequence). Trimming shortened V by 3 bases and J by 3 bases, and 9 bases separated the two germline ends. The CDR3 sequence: CASSMGGFNQPQHF. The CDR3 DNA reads TGTGCCAGTAGTATGGGGGGATTCAATCAGCCCCAGCATTTT.

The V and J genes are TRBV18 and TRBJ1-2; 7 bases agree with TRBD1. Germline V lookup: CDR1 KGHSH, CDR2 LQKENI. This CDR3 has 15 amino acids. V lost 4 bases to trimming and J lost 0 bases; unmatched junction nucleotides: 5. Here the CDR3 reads CASSRDSRANYGYTF. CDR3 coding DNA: TGTGCCAGCTCACGGGACAGCAGAGCTAACTATGGCTACACCTTC.

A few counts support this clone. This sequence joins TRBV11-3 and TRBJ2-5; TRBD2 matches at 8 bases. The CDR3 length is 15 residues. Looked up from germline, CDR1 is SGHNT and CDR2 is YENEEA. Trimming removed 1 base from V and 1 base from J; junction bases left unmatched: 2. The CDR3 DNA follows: TGTGCCAGCAGCTTAGGTAGCGGGGCCCAAGAGACCCAGTACTTC. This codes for CASSLGSGAQETQYF. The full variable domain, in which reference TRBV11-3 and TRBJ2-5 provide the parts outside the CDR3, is EAGVVQSPRYKIIEKKQPVAFWCNPISGHNTLYWYLQNLGQGPELLIRYENEEAVDDSQLPKDRFSAERLKGVDSTLKIQPAELGDSAVYLCASSLGSGAQETQYFGPGTRLLVL.

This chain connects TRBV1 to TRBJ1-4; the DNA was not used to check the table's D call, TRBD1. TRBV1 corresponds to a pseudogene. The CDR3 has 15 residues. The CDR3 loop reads CASSRTEKQNEKLFF. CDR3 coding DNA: TGCGCCAGCAGCCGTACAGAGAAACAAAATGAAAAACTGTTTTTT.

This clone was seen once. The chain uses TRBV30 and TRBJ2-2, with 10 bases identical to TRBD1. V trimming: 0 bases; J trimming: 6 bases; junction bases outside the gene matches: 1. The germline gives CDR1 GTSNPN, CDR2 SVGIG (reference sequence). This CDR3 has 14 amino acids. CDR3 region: CAWSVGTGAGELFF. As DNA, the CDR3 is TGTGCCTGGAGTGTCGGGACAGGGGCCGGGGAGCTGTTTTTT.

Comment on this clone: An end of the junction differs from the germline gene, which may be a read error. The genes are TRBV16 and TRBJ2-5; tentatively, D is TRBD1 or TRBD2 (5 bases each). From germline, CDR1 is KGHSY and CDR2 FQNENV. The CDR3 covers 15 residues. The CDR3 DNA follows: TGTGCCAGCAGTCAATATTCAGGGACCCAAGAGACCCAGTACTTC. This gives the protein CASSQYSGTQETQYF.

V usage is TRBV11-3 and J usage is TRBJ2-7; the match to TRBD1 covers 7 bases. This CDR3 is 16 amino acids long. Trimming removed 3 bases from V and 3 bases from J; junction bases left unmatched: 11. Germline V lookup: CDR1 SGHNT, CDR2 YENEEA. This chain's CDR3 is CASSFTFGTARYEQYF. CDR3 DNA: TGTGCCAGCAGCTTTACATTCGGGACAGCTCGCTACGAGCAGTACTTC.

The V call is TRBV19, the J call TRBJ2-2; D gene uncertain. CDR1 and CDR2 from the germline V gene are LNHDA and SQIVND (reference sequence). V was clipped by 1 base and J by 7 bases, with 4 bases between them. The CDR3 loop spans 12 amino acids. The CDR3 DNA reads TGTGCCAGTAGTATAGCCCTCGGGGAGCTGTTTTTT. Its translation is CASSIALGELFF.

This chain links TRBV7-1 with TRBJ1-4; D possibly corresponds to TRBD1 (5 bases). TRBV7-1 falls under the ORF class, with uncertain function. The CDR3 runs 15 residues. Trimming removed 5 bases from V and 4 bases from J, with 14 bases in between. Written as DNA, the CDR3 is TGTGCCAGCAGCGGACCAGGGAGGGGTAATGAAAAACTGTTTTTT. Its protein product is CASSGPGRGNEKLFF.

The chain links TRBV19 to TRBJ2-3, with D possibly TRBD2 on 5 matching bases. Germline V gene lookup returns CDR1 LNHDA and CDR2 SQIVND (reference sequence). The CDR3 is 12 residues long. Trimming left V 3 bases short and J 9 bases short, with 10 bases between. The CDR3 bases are TGTGCCAGTAGTATGAGGAGAGGGACGCAGTATTTT. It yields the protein CASSMRRGTQYF. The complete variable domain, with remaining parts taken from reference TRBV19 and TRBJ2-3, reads DGGITQSPKYLFRKEGQNVTLSCEQNLNHDAMYWYRQDPGQGLRLIYYSQIVNDFQKGDIAEGYSVSREKKESFPLTVTSAQKNPTAFYLCASSMRRGTQYFGPGTRLTVL.

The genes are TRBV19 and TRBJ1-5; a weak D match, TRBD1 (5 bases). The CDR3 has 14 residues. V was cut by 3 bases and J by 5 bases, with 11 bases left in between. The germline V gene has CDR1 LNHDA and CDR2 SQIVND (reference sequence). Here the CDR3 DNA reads TGTGCCAGTAGTATTTGGGGCCCTCATCAGCCCCAGCATTTT. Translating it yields CASSIWGPHQPQHF.

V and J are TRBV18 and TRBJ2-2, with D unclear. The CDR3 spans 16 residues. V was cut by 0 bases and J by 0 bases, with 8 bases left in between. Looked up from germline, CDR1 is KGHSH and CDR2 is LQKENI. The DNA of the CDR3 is TGTGCCAGCTCACCACCGCAAGCAGCGAACACCGGGGAGCTGTTTTTT. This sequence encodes CASSPPQAANTGELFF.

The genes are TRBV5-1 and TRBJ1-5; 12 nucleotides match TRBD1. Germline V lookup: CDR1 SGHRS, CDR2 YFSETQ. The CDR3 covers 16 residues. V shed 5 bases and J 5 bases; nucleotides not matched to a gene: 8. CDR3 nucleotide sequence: TGCGCCAGCAGAATTGGGACAGGGGGCATGCATCAGCCCCAGCATTTT. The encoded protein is CASRIGTGGMHQPQHF.

The CDR3 nucleotides read TGTGCCAGCAGCCAAGCGGGTGGAGGGGTCGGTAGTGGCTACACCTTC. Translating it yields CASSQAGGGVGSGYTF. The chain recombines TRBV14 with TRBJ1-2, with D possibly being TRBD1 (5 bases). V gave up 1 base and J gave up 7 bases, with 19 bases separating them. The CDR3 is 16 amino acids. Looked up from germline, CDR1 is SGHDN and CDR2 is FVKESK.

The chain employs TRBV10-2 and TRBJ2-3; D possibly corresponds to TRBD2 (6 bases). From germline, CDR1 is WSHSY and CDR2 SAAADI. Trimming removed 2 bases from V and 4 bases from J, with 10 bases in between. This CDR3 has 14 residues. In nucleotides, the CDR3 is TGCGCCAGCAGTGAGAGCCGCGGGGCAGATACGCAGTATTTT. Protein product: CASSESRGADTQYF.

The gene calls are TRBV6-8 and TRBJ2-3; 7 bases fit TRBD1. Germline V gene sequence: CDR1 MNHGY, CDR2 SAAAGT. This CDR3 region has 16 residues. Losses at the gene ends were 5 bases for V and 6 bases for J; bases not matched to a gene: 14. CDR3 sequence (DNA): TGTGCCAGCAGTAGATACGGACAGGCACAGGGGGATACGCAGTATTTT. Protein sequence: CASSRYGQAQGDTQYF.

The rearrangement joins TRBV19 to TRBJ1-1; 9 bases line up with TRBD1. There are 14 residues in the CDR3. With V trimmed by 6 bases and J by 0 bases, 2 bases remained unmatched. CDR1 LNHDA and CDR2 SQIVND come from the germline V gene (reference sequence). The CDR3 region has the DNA TGTGCCAGTAGACAGGGGGCCTTGAACACTGAAGCTTTCTTT. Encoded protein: CASRQGALNTEAFF.

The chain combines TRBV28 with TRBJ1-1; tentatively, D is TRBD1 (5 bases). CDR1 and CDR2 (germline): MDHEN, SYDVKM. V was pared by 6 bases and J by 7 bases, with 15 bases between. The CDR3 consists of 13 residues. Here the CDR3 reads CASSVNWGNEAFF. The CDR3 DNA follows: TGTGCCAGCAGCGTGAACTGGGGGAATGAAGCTTTCTTT.

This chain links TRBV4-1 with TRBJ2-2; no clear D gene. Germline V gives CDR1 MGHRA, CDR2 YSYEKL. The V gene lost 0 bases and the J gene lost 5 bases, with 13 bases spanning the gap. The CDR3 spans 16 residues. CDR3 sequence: CASSQDMTLTTGELFF. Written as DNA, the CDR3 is TGCGCCAGCAGCCAAGATATGACGTTAACGACCGGGGAGCTGTTTTTT.